The text below deals with one T cell receptor beta chain. Its antigen is not known. The use of genomic DNA as template underpinned the TCR beta VDJ and CDR3 profiling. MiXCR, run by TCRdb on the reads, gives a single entry per CDR3 protein. The sample has roughly 130,000 distinct CDR3 sequences, around 48% seen once. The data were obtained in a study of CD8+CD57+ T cells in acquired aplastic anemia. Study as a whole: Sorted CD4+ plus CD8+ cells gave DNA averaging around 3.2 ug. Reads per healthy sample averaged around 9.9 million (CD4+) and fewer than 13 million (CD8+).

Germline trimming cut 1 base from V and 4 bases from J; bases unmatched to any gene: 6. This CDR3 is 15 amino acids long. Germline-derived CDR1 and CDR2 are LGHDT and YNNKEL (reference sequence). Overall study results and limits: The number of CD8+ CDR3 sequences shared by patients and controls was approximately 28. Patients versus controls showed no significant CD8+ Simpson's diversity difference.

The chain recombines TRBV3-1 with TRBJ1-2; TRBD1 matches 7 bases. The TCR sequence derives from a human donor in good health, serving as a control. The source material was sorted CD4+, CD8+, or CD8+CD57+ T cells (not recorded which) from PBMCs. CDR3 sequence reads: CASSQGDRVLYGYTF. CDR3 DNA: TGTGCCAGCAGCCAAGGAGACAGGGTCCTCTATGGCTACACCTTC.